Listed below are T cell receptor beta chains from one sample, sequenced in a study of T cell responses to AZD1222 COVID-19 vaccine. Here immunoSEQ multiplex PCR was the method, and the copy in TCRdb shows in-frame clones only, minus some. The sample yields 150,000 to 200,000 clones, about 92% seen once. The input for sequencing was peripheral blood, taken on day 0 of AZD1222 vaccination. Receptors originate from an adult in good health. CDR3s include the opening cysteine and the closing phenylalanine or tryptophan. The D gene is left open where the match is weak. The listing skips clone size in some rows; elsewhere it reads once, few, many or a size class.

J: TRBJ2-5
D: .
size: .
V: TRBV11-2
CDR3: CASSSQLRETQYF
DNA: TGTGCCAGCAGCTCCCAGCTTAGGGAGACCCAGTACTTC

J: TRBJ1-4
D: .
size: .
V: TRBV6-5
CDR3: CASSPGTTNEKLFF
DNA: TGTGCCAGCAGCCCCGGGACTACTAATGAAAAACTGTTTTTT

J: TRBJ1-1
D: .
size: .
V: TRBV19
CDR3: CASSLGTGGTEAFF
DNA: TGTGCCAGTAGTTTAGGGACCGGGGGCACTGAAGCTTTCTTT

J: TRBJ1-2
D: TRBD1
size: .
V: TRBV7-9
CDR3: CASSSDRDGYTF
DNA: TGTGCCAGCAGTTCCGACAGGGATGGCTACACCTTC

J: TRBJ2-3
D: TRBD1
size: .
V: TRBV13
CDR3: CASSLGQGATQYF
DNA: TGTGCCAGCAGCTTAGGCCAGGGGGCTACGCAGTATTTT

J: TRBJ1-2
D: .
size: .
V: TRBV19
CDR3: CASDPVGFSQHEDYGYTF
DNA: TGTGCCAGCGACCCGGTTGGCTTTTCCCAACATGAAGACTATGGCTACACCTTC

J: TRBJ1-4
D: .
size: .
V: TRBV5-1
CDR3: CASSSSPGPEGEKLFF
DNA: TGCGCCAGCAGCTCCTCTCCCGGCCCCGAGGGTGAAAAACTGTTTTTT

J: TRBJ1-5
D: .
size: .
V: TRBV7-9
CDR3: CASSLSEGLNQPQHF
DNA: TGTGCCAGCAGCTTAAGCGAGGGCCTCAATCAGCCCCAGCATTTT

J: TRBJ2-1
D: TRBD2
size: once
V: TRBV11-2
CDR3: CASSHGLAVYNEQFF
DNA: TGTGCCAGCAGCCACGGACTAGCGGTTTACAATGAGCAGTTCTTC

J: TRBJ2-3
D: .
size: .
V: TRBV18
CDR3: CASSPRERRLGGTQYF
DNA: TGTGCCAGCTCACCAAGGGAGAGACGGCTTGGGGGTACGCAGTATTTT

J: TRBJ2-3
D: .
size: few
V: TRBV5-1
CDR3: CASSLMGRGGDTQYF
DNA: TGCGCCAGCAGCTTGATGGGCAGGGGTGGAGATACGCAGTATTTT

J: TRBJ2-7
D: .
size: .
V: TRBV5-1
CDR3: CASSWDGGSYEQYF
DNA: TGCGCCAGCAGCTGGGACGGTGGATCCTACGAGCAGTACTTC

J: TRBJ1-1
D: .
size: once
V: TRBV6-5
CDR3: CASSKGLNTEAFF
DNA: TGTGCCAGCAGTAAGGGGTTGAACACTGAAGCTTTCTTT

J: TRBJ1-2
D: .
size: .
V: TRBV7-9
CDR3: CASSPLLSGGYTF
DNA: TGTGCCAGCAGCCCCTTACTTTCGGGAGGCTACACCTTC

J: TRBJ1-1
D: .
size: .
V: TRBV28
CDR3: CASSLQGPNTEAFF
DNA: TGTGCCAGCAGTTTACAGGGCCCGAACACTGAAGCTTTCTTT

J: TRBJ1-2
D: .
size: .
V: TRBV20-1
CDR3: CSARVGAGYTF
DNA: TGCAGTGCTAGAGTGGGGGCTGGCTACACCTTC

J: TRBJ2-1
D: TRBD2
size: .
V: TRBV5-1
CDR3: CASSLVGGAGGEQFF
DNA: TGCGCCAGCAGCTTGGTCGGGGGGGCTGGCGGGGAGCAGTTCTTC

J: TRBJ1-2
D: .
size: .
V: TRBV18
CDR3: CASSPPETAYGYTF
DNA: TGTGCCAGCTCACCACCGGAAACAGCCTATGGCTACACCTTC

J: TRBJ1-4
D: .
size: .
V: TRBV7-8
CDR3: CASSLATRGSEKLFF
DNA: TGTGCCAGCAGCTTAGCCACACGAGGGAGTGAAAAACTGTTTTTT

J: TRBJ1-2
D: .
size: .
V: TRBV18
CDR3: CASSPSPRSFIENYGYTF
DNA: TGTGCCAGCTCACCTTCGCCTAGGAGCTTTATCGAAAACTATGGCTACACCTTC

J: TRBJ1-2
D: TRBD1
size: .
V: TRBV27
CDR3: CASSLGTGGKFYGYTF
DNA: TGTGCCAGCAGTTTAGGAACAGGGGGAAAATTCTATGGCTACACCTTC

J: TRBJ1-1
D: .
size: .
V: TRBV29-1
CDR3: CSVEALGVNTEAFF
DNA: TGCAGCGTTGAAGCGCTAGGGGTGAACACTGAAGCTTTCTTT

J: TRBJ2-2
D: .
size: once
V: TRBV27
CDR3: CASSPNPWGLNTGELFF
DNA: TGTGCCAGCAGTCCAAATCCGTGGGGGTTGAACACCGGGGAGCTGTTTTTT

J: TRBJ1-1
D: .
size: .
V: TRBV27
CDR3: CASSFSARRSPNTEAFF
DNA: TGTGCCAGCAGTTTCAGTGCGAGAAGATCTCCGAACACTGAAGCTTTCTTT

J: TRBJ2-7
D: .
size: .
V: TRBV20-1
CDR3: CSARGGSEQYF
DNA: TGCAGTGCTAGAGGGGGTAGCGAGCAGTACTTC

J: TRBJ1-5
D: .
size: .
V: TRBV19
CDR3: CASSIAQMRAKKLLGNQPQHF
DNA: TGTGCCAGTAGTATAGCCCAAATGAGAGCAAAGAAACTCCTGGGCAATCAGCCCCAGCATTTT

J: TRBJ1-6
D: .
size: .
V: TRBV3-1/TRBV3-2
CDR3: CASSPSHSPLHF
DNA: TGTGCCAGCAGCCCGAGCCACTCACCCCTCCACTTT

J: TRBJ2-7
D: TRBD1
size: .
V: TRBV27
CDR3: CASSLSATGILYEQYF
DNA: TGTGCCAGCAGTTTATCAGCGACAGGGATTCTGTACGAGCAGTACTTC

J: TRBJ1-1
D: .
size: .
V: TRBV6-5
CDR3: CASSYSKVRVSTEAFF
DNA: TGTGCCAGCAGTTACTCGAAGGTCAGGGTTAGCACTGAAGCTTTCTTT